Sequencing of this TCR beta chain was carried out in a study of cytomegalovirus exposure and HLA in healthy donors. Overall study results and limits: When presence/absence was analysed, sequencing depth was taken to be roughly uniform across donors. A list of around 160 TCR beta chains associated with cytomegalovirus was given.

PCR used 60 Vbeta primers and 13 Jbeta primers. Only in-frame clones appear in the TCRdb table, and some are missing; sequencing was by immunoSEQ multiplex PCR. The repertoire has some 130,000 clones, around 83% of them found once; the top ten carry over 0.95%. Trimming removed 1 base from V and 11 bases from J, with 9 bases in between. From germline, CDR1 is PRHDT and CDR2 FYEKMQ (reference sequence). The CDR3 is made up of 12 amino acids. A few counts support this clone. Its cognate antigen is unknown. Sequencing was carried out using PBMCs. The rearrangement links TRBV13 to TRBJ1-5; D not certain. The clonotype comes from a girl aged 2-10 years in good health and CMV-seronegative. This CDR3 is CASSLEAGSQHF. For the CDR3, the DNA is TGTGCCAGCAGCTTAGAGGCAGGTTCCCAGCATTTT.